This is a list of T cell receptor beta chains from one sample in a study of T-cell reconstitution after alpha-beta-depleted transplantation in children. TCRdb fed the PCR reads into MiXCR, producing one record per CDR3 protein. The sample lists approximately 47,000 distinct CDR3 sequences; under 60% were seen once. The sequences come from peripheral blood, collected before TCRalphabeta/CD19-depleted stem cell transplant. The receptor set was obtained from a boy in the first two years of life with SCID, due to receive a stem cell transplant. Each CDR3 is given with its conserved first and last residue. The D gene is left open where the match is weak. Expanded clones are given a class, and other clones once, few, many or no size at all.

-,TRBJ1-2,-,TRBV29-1,CSVGGDTSYGYTF,TGCAGCGTTGGGGGGGACACCAGCTATGGCTACACCTTC
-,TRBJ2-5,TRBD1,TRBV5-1,CASSPGGQETQYF,TGCGCCAGCAGCCCAGGGGGCCAAGAGACCCAGTACTTC
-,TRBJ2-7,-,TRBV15,CATSREFVPRGGYEQYF,TGTGCCACCAGCAGAGAGTTTGTCCCCAGAGGAGGCTACGAGCAGTACTTC
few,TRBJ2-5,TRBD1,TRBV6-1,CASTHLPGQGGETQYF,TGTGCCAGCACCCACCTACCGGGACAGGGGGGAGAGACCCAGTACTTC
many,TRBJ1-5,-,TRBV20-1,CSARSDRLFIPNQPQHF,TGCAGTGCTAGATCGGACCGACTCTTTATCCCCAATCAGCCCCAGCATTTT
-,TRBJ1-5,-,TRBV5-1,CASSLAGRSNQPQHF,TGCGCCAGCAGCTTGGCAGGGCGAAGCAATCAGCCCCAGCATTTT
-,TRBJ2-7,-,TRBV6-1,CASSEEAGAGGYEQYF,TGTGCCAGCAGTGAAGAGGCAGGGGCTGGTGGCTACGAGCAGTACTTC
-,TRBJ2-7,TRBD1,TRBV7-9,CASSSPWDRAYEQYF,TGTGCCAGCAGCTCCCCCTGGGACAGGGCTTACGAGCAGTACTTC
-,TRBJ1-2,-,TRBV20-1,CSARTGVDYGYTF,TGCAGTGCTAGGACCGGGGTGGACTATGGCTACACCTTC
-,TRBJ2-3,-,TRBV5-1,CASSKQGGTDTQYF,TGCGCCAGCAGTAAACAGGGAGGCACAGATACGCAGTATTTT
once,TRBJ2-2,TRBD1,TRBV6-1,CASRRDREAGELFF,TGTGCCAGCAGGCGGGACAGGGAGGCCGGGGAGCTGTTTTTT
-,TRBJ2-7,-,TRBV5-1,CASSPTLSRPYEQYF,TGCGCCAGCAGCCCGACCTTGAGTCGGCCCTACGAGCAGTACTTC
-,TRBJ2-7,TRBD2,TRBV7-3,CASSSGLAGNEQYF,TGTGCCAGCAGCTCCGGACTAGCGGGGAACGAGCAGTACTTC
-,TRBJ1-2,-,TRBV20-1,CSAATGGAARGYTF,TGCAGTGCCGCAACAGGCGGGGCCGCTCGCGGCTACACCTTC
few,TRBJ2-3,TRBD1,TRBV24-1,CATSSTGGADTQYF,TGTGCCACCTCCTCGACAGGGGGCGCAGATACGCAGTATTTT